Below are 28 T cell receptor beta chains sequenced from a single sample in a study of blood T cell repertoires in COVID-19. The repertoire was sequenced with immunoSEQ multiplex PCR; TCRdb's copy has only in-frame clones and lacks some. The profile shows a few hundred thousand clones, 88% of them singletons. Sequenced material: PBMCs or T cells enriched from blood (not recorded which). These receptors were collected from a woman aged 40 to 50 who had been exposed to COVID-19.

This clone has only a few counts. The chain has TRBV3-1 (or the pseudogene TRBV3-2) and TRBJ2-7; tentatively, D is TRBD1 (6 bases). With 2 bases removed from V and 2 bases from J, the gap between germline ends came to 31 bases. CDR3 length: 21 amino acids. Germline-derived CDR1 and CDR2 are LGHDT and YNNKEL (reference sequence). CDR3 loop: CASSQSPAWTEATKVTYEQYF. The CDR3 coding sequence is TGTGCCAGCAGCCAATCCCCAGCGTGGACAGAGGCCACTAAGGTGACCTACGAGCAGTACTTC.

The CDR3 nucleotides read TGTGCCAGCAGCGGGGGGGGGTACACTGAAGCTTTCTTT. Residues: CASSGGGYTEAFF. This rearrangement joins TRBV4-2 to TRBJ1-1; possible D gene TRBD1, 5 bases. With 5 bases removed from V and 3 bases from J, the gap between germline ends came to 10 bases. The CDR3 runs 13 residues. Germline V gene sequence: CDR1 LGHNA, CDR2 YNFKEQ.

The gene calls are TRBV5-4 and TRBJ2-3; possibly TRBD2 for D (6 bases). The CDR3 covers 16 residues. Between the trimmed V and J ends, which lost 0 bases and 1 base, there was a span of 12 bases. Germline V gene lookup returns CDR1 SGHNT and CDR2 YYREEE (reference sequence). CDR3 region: CASSLVRPGGTDTQYF. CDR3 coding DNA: TGTGCCAGCAGCTTGGTCCGCCCGGGGGGCACAGATACGCAGTATTTT.

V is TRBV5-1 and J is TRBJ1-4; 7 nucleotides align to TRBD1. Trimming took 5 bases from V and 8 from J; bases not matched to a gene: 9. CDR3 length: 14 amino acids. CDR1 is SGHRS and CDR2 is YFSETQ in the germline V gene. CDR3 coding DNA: TGCGCCAGCAGGATACAGGGGAGAGACGAAAAACTGTTTTTT. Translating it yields CASRIQGRDEKLFF.

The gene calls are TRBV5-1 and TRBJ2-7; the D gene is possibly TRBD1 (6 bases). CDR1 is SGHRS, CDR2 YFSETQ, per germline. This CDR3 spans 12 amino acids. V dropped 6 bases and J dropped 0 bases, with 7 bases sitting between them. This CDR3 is CASTGDSYEQYF. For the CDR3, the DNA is TGCGCCAGCACAGGGGACTCCTACGAGCAGTACTTC.

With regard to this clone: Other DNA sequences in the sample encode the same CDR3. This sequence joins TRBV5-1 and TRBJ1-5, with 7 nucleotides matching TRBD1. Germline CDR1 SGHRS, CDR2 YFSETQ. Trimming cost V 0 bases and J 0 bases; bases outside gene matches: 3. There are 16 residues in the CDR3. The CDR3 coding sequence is TGCGCCAGCAGCTTGGAAGGGACAGATAGCAATCAGCCCCAGCATTTT. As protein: CASSLEGTDSNQPQHF.

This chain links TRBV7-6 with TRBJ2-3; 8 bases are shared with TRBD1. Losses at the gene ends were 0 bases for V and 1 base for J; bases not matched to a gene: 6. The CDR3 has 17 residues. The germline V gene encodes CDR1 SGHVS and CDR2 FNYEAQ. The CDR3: CASSLAPTGVGTDTQYF. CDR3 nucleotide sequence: TGTGCCAGCAGCTTAGCCCCGACAGGGGTTGGCACAGATACGCAGTATTTT.

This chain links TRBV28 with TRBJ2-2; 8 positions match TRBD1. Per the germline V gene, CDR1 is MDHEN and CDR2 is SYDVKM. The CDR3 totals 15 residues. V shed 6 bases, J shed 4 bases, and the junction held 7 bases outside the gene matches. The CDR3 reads CASSPGGRVTGELFF. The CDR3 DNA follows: TGTGCCAGCAGCCCAGGGGGCCGTGTCACCGGGGAGCTGTTTTTT.

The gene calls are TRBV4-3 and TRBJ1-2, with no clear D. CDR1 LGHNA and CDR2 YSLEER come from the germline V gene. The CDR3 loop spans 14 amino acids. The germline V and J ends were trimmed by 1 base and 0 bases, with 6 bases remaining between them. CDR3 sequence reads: CASSQVRANYGYTF. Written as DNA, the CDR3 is TGCGCCAGCAGCCAAGTTCGAGCTAACTATGGCTACACCTTC.

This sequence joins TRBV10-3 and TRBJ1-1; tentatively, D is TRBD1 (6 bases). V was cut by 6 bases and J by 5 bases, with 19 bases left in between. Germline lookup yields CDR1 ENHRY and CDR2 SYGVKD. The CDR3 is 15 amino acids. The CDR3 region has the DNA TGTGCCATCAGCCCTGGACAGCCTAAGGGGACTGAAGCTTTCTTT. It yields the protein CAISPGQPKGTEAFF.

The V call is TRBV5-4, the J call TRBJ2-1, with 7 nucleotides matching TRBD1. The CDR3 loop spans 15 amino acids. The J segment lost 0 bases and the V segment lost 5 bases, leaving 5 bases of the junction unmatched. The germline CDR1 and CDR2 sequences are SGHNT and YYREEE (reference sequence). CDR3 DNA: TGTGCCAGCAGAGCAGGACAGGACTCCTACAATGAGCAGTTCTTC. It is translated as CASRAGQDSYNEQFF.

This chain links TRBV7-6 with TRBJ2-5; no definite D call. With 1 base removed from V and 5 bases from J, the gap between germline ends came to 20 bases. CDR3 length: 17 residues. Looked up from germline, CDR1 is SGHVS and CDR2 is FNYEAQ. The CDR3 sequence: CASSLESRTNGWETQYF. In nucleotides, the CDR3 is TGTGCCAGCAGCTTAGAATCCAGAACCAACGGGTGGGAGACCCAGTACTTC.

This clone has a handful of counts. The CDR3 loop is CATSGQQYNEKLFF. The CDR3 coding sequence is TGTGCCACCAGCGGACAGCAGTATAATGAAAAACTGTTTTTT. The rearrangement uses TRBV24-1 and TRBJ1-4, with a possible D match to TRBD1 (6 bases). V dropped 7 bases and J dropped 4 bases, with 12 bases sitting between them. Germline CDR1 reads KGHDR; CDR2 reads SFDVKD. The CDR3 totals 14 residues.

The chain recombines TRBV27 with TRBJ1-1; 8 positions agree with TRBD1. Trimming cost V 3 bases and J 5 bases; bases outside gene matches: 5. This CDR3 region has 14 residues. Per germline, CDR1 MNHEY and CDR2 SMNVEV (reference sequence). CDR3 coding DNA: TGTGCCAGCAGTTTGTGGACAGGGCAGACTGAAGCTTTCTTT. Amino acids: CASSLWTGQTEAFF.

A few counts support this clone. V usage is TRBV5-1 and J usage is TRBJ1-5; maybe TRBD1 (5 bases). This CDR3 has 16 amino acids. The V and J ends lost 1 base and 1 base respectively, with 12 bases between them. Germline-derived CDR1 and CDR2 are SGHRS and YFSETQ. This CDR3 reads CASSLLEGASNQPQHF. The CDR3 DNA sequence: TGCGCCAGCAGCTTGTTGGAAGGGGCAAGCAATCAGCCCCAGCATTTT.

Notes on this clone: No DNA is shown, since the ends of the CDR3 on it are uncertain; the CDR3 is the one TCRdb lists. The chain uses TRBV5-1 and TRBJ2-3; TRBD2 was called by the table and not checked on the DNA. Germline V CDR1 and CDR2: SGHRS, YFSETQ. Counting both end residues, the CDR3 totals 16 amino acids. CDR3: CASSFGAGSGGRFGYF.

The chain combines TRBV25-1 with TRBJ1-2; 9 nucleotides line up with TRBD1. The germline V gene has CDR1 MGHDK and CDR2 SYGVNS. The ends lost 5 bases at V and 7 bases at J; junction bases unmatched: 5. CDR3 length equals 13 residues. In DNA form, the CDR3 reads TGTGCCAGCAGTAGACAGGGGGTAGGTGGCTACACCTTC. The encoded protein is CASSRQGVGGYTF.

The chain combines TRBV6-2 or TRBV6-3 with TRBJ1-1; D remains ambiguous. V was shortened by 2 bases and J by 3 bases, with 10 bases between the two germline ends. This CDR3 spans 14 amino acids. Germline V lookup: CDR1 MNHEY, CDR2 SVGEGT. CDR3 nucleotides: TGTGCCAGCAGTTACCGAGGGAAGGACACTGAAGCTTTCTTT. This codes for CASSYRGKDTEAFF.

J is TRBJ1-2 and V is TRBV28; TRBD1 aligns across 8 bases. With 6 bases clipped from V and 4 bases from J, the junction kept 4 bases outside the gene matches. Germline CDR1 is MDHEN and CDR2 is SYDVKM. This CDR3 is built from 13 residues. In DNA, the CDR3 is TGTGCCAGCAGCCTCAGGGGGCTCTATGGCTACACCTTC. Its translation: CASSLRGLYGYTF.

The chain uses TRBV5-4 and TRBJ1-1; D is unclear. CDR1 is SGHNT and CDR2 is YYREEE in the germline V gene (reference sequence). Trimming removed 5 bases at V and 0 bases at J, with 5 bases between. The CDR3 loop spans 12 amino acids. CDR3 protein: CASSILNTEAFF. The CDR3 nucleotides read TGTGCCAGCAGTATCCTGAACACTGAAGCTTTCTTT. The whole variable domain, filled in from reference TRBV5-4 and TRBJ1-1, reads ETGVTQSPTHLIKTRGQQVTLRCSSQSGHNTVSWYQQALGQGPQFIFQYYREEENGRGNFPPRFSGLQFPNYSSELNVNALELDDSALYLCASSILNTEAFFGQGTRLTVV.

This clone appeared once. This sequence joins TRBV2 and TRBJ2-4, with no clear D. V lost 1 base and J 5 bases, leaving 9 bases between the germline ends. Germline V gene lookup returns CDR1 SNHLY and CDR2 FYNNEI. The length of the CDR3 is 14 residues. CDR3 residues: CASSEVSVQNIQYF. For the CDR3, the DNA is TGTGCCAGCAGTGAAGTCTCAGTTCAAAACATTCAGTACTTC.

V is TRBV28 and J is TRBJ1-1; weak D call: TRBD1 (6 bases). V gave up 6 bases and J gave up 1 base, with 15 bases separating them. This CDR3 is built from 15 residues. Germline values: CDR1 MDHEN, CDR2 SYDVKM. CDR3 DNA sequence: TGTGCCAGCAGCCTCAGGGGCCCCGCGAACACTGAAGCTTTCTTT. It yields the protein CASSLRGPANTEAFF.

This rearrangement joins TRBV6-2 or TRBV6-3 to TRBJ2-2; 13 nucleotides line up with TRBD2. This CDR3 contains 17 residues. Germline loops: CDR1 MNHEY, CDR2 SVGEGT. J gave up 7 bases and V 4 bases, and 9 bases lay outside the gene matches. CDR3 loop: CASSSAGLAGDDGELFF. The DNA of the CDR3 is TGTGCCAGCAGTTCCGCCGGACTAGCGGGGGATGACGGGGAGCTGTTTTTT.

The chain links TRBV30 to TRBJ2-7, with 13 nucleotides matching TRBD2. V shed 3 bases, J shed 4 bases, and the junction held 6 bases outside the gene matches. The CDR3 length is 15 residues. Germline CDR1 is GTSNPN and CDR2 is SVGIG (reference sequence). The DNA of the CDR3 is TGTGCCTGGAGCCAGGGACTAGCGGGACGATACGAGCAGTACGTC. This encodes CAWSQGLAGRYEQYV.

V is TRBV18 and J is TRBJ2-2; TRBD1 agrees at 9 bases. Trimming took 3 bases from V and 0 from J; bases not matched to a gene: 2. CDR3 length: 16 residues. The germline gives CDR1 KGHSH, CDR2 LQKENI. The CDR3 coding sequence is TGTGCCAGCTCACCGGGGGACAGGGCGAACACCGGGGAGCTGTTTTTT. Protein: CASSPGDRANTGELFF.

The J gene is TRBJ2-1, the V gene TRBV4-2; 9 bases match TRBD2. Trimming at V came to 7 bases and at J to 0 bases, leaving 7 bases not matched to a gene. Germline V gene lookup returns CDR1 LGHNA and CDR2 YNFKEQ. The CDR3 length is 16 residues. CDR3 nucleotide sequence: TGTGCCAGCACCCCTATAGCGGGAGTCTCCTACAATGAGCAGTTCTTC. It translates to CASTPIAGVSYNEQFF.

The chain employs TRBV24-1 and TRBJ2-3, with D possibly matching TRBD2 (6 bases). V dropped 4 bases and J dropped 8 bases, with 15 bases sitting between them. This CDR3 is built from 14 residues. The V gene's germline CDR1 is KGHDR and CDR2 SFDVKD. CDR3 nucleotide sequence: TGTGCCACCAGTGACCCCCGCGGGATCGGTACGCAGTATTTT. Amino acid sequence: CATSDPRGIGTQYF.

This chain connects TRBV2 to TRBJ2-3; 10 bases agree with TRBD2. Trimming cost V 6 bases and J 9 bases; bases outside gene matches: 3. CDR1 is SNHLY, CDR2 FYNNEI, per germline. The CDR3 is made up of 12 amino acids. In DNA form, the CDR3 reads TGTGCCAGCAGGTGGACTAGCGGCACGCAGTATTTT. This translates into CASRWTSGTQYF.